What follows are 22 T cell receptor beta chains derived from one specimen sequenced in a study of shared clonotypes between healthy human individuals (TCRdb year 2020). The library relied on the immunoSEQ multiplex PCR assay. TCRdb retrieved this table from immuneACCESS and kept in-frame rearrangements only. Not all clones are present; in checked studies, unresolved V genes account for under half, and no reason is known for the remainder. This sample has 2 million to 2.5 million clones in its table, and roughly 90% of those were observed once. Of the sample, approximately 0.41% falls within the top ten clones. Sequencing was performed on naive CD4+ T cells from PBMCs. Interpreted using the paper, the cell subset or site label stands for: CD45RA+ positively selected. These receptors originate from a man aged 18 to 30 in good health. Some clones in this sample may be carry-over from other donors' samples.

The chain links TRBV5-1 to TRBJ2-1, with D uncertain. The germline V and J ends were trimmed by 0 bases and 9 bases, with 16 bases remaining between them. Germline V CDR1 and CDR2: SGHRS, YFSETQ. The CDR3 loop spans 15 amino acids. CDR3 DNA: TGCGCCAGCAGCTTGGCCACGGGCCGGGCGCCTGAGCAGTTCTTC. It translates to CASSLATGRAPEQFF.

The chain joins TRBV11-2 to TRBJ2-7; no clear D. The CDR3 sequence is 13 residues long. Trimming removed 9 bases at V and 0 bases at J, with 12 bases between. Germline V gene data show CDR1 as SGHAT and CDR2 as FQNNGV. CDR3 protein: CASSRDPSYEQYF. DNA for the CDR3: TGTGCCAGTTCTCGAGATCCCTCCTACGAGCAGTACTTC.

V and J are TRBV7-9 and TRBJ2-1, with 8 bases identical to TRBD1. This CDR3 is built from 16 residues. Germline CDR1 and CDR2: SEHNR and FQNEAQ (reference sequence). V shed 5 bases, J shed 8 bases, and the junction held 14 bases outside the gene matches. The CDR3 DNA reads TGTGCCAGCAGCCCCGCTCGCACAGGGGGTCAGGATGAGCAGTTCTTC. Amino acids: CASSPARTGGQDEQFF.

The CDR3: CASSQVQGETQYF. CDR3 bases: TGTGCCAGCAGCCAAGTTCAGGGGGAGACCCAGTACTTC. This chain joins TRBV4-2 and TRBJ2-5; possible D gene TRBD1, 6 bases. CDR1 and CDR2 from the germline V gene are LGHNA and YNFKEQ. V dropped 1 base and J dropped 5 bases, with 8 bases sitting between them. The CDR3 has 13 residues.

This clone has just a few counts. This chain joins TRBV6-5 and TRBJ1-2, with 12 positions matching TRBD1. The CDR3 has 14 amino acids. Per germline, CDR1 MNHEY and CDR2 SVGAGI. Germline trimming cut 5 bases from V and 9 bases from J; bases unmatched to any gene: 7. CDR3 in amino acids: CASSPSGTGGRYTF. CDR3 in DNA: TGTGCCAGCAGTCCTTCCGGGACAGGGGGCCGCTACACCTTC.

The rearrangement uses TRBV19 and TRBJ1-2; the D is unclear. This CDR3 spans 13 amino acids. The V end was cut by 2 bases, the J end by 5 bases, with 9 bases between. CDR1 and CDR2 from the germline V gene are LNHDA and SQIVND (reference sequence). The CDR3 here is CASSIPPTYGYTF. CDR3 sequence (DNA): TGTGCCAGTAGTATACCCCCGACTTATGGCTACACCTTC.

This chain links TRBV7-2 with TRBJ2-5; D tentatively fits TRBD1 or TRBD2 (5 bases each). The CDR3 spans 14 residues. Germline loops: CDR1 SGHTA, CDR2 FQGNSA. Trimming took off 7 bases at V and 3 bases at J, with 15 bases between the two ends. The CDR3 DNA is TGTGCCAGCACCTTGTTGGGGGTTGAAGAGACCCAGTACTTC. Translated: CASTLLGVEETQYF.

Remarks on this clone: Other DNA sequences from this sample encode an identical CDR3 as well. This rearrangement joins TRBV11-2 to TRBJ2-7; D gene ambiguous. V was cut by 5 bases and J by 0 bases, with 17 bases left in between. Germline-derived CDR1 and CDR2 are SGHAT and FQNNGV. This CDR3 has 16 residues. The CDR3 bases are TGTGCCAGCAGCACCTATTCGGGCCCCTCCTCCTACGAGCAGTACTTC. Its translation is CASSTYSGPSSYEQYF.

Details on this clone: A junction end diverges from the germline sequence, so it may reflect a read error. V and J are TRBV4-2 and TRBJ2-1; perhaps D is TRBD1 or TRBD2 (5 bases each). The CDR3 runs 11 residues. Germline CDR1 reads LGHNA; CDR2 reads YNFKEQ. The CDR3 loop reads CASGTSGEWVF. Here the CDR3 DNA reads TGTGCCAGCGGGACCTCCGGGGAGTGGGTCTTC.

The chain joins TRBV5-1 to TRBJ2-7; TRBD2 aligns across 9 bases. The V gene end was trimmed by 0 bases and the J gene end by 7 bases; junction bases not matched to a gene: 8. The V gene's germline CDR1 is SGHRS and CDR2 YFSETQ. The length of the CDR3 is 15 residues. CDR3 bases: TGCGCCAGCAGCTTGGATGTAGCGGGAGCGGGTGAGCAGTACTTC. This sequence encodes CASSLDVAGAGEQYF.

The chain combines TRBV11-2 with TRBJ2-5; D gene uncertain. Trimming took off 1 base at V and 1 base at J, with 10 bases between the two ends. This CDR3 is 15 amino acids long. Germline-derived CDR1 and CDR2 are SGHAT and FQNNGV. The CDR3 is CASSLVGSTQETQYF. The CDR3 DNA is TGTGCCAGCAGCTTAGTGGGGTCTACCCAAGAGACCCAGTACTTC.

The genes are TRBV2 and TRBJ2-5; D unresolved. The V gene lost 5 bases and the J gene lost 3 bases, with 16 bases spanning the gap. The CDR3 runs to 15 residues. The germline V gene encodes CDR1 SNHLY and CDR2 FYNNEI. The CDR3 spells CASSYLGGGEETQYF. The CDR3 DNA sequence: TGTGCCAGCAGTTACCTCGGCGGCGGAGAAGAGACCCAGTACTTC.

V gene TRBV5-4 combines with J gene TRBJ1-3, with D unclear. Germline V gene lookup returns CDR1 SGHNT and CDR2 YYREEE (reference sequence). V was pared by 0 bases and J by 0 bases, with 10 bases between. This CDR3 has 16 residues. In nucleotides, the CDR3 is TGTGCCAGCAGCTTGGACCTCCAGTCCTCTGGAAACACCATATATTTT. As protein: CASSLDLQSSGNTIYF.

The chain recombines TRBV15 with TRBJ2-5; perhaps TRBD2 as D (5 bases). This CDR3 spans 15 amino acids. The ends were cut back, 0 bases at V and 2 bases at J, with 10 bases in the middle. Germline V gene data show CDR1 as LNHNV and CDR2 as YYDKDF (reference sequence). The CDR3 sequence: CATSRDLPGQETQYF. CDR3 sequence (DNA): TGTGCCACCAGCAGAGATCTACCGGGACAAGAGACCCAGTACTTC.

The chain has TRBV19 and TRBJ1-5; the match to TRBD1 covers 9 bases. The germline gives CDR1 LNHDA, CDR2 SQIVND (reference sequence). V trimming: 5 bases; J trimming: 3 bases; junction bases outside the gene matches: 5. The CDR3 contains 15 residues. The CDR3 bases are TGTGCCAGTAGTCCCCGGGACAGGGACAATCAGCCCCAGCATTTT. It codes for CASSPRDRDNQPQHF.

This clone came up a few times. This chain joins TRBV28 and TRBJ1-4, with unresolved D. The V end lost 3 bases, the J end lost 8 bases, and 13 bases lay between the germline ends. CDR1 is MDHEN and CDR2 is SYDVKM in the germline V gene. The CDR3 totals 14 residues. Here the CDR3 DNA reads TGTGCCAGCAGTTTCGATCCCGGTAGGGAAAAACTGTTTTTT. Translated, it gives CASSFDPGREKLFF. The variable domain in full, completed from reference TRBV28 and TRBJ1-4, reads DVKVTQSSRYLVKRTGEKVFLECVQDMDHENMFWYRQDPGLGLRLIYFSYDVKMKEKGDIPEGYSVSREKKERFSLILESASTNQTSMYLCASSFDPGREKLFFGSGTQLSVL.

The V gene is TRBV5-4, the J gene TRBJ1-2, with TRBD1 matching over 10 bases. Germline CDR1 and CDR2: SGHNT and YYREEE (reference sequence). The CDR3 runs 18 residues. V trimming: 3 bases; J trimming: 8 bases; junction bases outside the gene matches: 19. The CDR3 protein is CASSSTRDRGIGGGGYTF. CDR3 DNA sequence: TGTGCCAGCAGCTCTACCCGGGACAGGGGAATAGGGGGTGGAGGCTACACCTTC.

This clone appeared a single time. The rearrangement links TRBV5-1 to TRBJ2-7; 8 nucleotides match TRBD1. The CDR3 consists of 15 residues. CDR1 and CDR2 (germline): SGHRS, YFSETQ. V lost 4 bases and J lost 2; bases outside the gene matches: 8. The CDR3 is CASSQEGTGPYEQYF. The CDR3 bases are TGCGCCAGCAGCCAGGAGGGGACAGGACCCTACGAGCAGTACTTC.

The chain employs TRBV21-1 and TRBJ2-3; whether TRBD2, the table's D call, matches the DNA was not checked. TRBV21-1 is an annotated pseudogene. This CDR3 has 14 amino acids. CDR3 DNA sequence: TGTGCCAGCACCGGCAGGACTAGCACAGATACGCAGTATTTT. Its protein is CASTGRTSTDTQYF.

V and J are TRBV5-8 and TRBJ1-1; D remains ambiguous. The V end lost 3 bases, the J end lost 3 bases, and 12 bases lay between the germline ends. Per germline, CDR1 SGHTS and CDR2 YDEGEE. The CDR3 runs to 14 residues. The CDR3 DNA follows: TGTGCCAGCAGCTCCATTTCTGGGTACACTGAAGCTTTCTTT. This codes for CASSSISGYTEAFF.

The chain recombines TRBV29-1 with TRBJ2-7; D perhaps matches TRBD1 (7 bases). The CDR3 is made up of 11 amino acids. Trimming cost V 6 bases and J 7 bases, with 13 bases left between them. Per germline, CDR1 SQVTM and CDR2 ANQGSEA. The CDR3 loop is CSVNPGGEQYF. The CDR3 DNA sequence: TGCAGCGTCAATCCAGGGGGGGAGCAGTACTTC.

CDR3 sequence (DNA): TGTGCCAGCACTAGCCGGGCCCCGAACACCGGGGAGCTGTTTTTT. Translating gives CASTSRAPNTGELFF. The J gene is TRBJ2-2, the V gene TRBV6-5, with D possibly TRBD2 on 5 matching bases. This CDR3 is 15 amino acids long. Trimming removed 7 bases from V and 0 bases from J, with 12 bases in between. Germline loops: CDR1 MNHEY, CDR2 SVGAGI.